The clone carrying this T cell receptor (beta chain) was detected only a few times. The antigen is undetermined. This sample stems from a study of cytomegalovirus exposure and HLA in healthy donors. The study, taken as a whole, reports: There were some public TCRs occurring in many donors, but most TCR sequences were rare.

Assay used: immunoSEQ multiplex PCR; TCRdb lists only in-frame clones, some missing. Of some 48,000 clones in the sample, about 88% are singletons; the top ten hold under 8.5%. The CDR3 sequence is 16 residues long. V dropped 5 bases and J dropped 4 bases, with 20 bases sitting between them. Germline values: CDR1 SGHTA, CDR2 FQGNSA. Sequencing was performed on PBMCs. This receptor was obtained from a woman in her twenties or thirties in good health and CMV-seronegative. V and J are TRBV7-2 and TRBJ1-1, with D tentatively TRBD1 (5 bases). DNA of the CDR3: TGTGCCAGCAGCCCCCCAGGGAAGGGTTCCGGCACTGAAGCTTTCTTT. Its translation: CASSPPGKGSGTEAFF.